The 17 T cell receptor beta chains presented below share a single source sample, sequenced in a study of OX40 agonist ivuxolimab in advanced cancers. The library was made by the immunoSEQ multiplex PCR assay. This immuneACCESS table, as held by TCRdb, lists in-frame sequences with V and J called but not all clones. Of the missing ones, under half trace to an unresolved V gene in checked studies; the others have no known cause. This sample gives some 74,000 clones in total; 85% to 90% of them show up just once. The top ten constitute more than 0.75% of the sample. The specimen comprised CD4+ or CD8+ T cells sorted from blood, sampled in a trial of the OX40 agonist ivuxolimab. These receptors were collected from an adult with an advanced solid tumor such as melanoma, head and neck, liver or kidney cancer.

The V and J genes are TRBV9 and TRBJ2-1, with D possibly TRBD2 on 5 matching bases. The CDR3 runs 15 residues. Germline V CDR1 and CDR2: SGDLS, YYNGEE. The V end lost 2 bases, the J end lost 7 bases, and 16 bases lay between the germline ends. This CDR3 reads CASSVSSGSPNEQFF. The DNA of the CDR3 is TGTGCCAGCAGCGTGTCAAGCGGAAGCCCTAATGAGCAGTTCTTC.

J is TRBJ1-1 and V is TRBV18, with D uncertain. Germline CDR1 KGHSH, CDR2 LQKENI. The CDR3 sequence is 13 residues long. Trimming took 5 bases from V and 2 from J, leaving 9 bases between them. This chain's CDR3 is CASSFTENTEAFF. DNA for the CDR3: TGTGCCAGCTCATTTACAGAAAACACTGAAGCTTTCTTT.

V is TRBV5-8 and J is TRBJ2-3; TRBD2 might be the D (5 bases). V was cut by 0 bases and J by 0 bases, with 14 bases left in between. The V gene's germline CDR1 is SGHTS and CDR2 YDEGEE. The CDR3 spans 17 residues. This chain's CDR3 is CASSLVPTTASTDTQYF. The CDR3 DNA follows: TGTGCCAGCAGCTTGGTTCCGACTACCGCTAGCACAGATACGCAGTATTTT.

The rearrangement uses TRBV7-9 and TRBJ2-1, with D tentatively TRBD1 or TRBD2 (5 bases each). V was clipped by 0 bases and J by 6 bases, with 6 bases between them. The CDR3 is 13 residues long. Germline V CDR1 and CDR2: SEHNR, FQNEAQ (reference sequence). CDR3 residues: CASSLAGGNEQFF. The CDR3 nucleotides read TGTGCCAGCAGCTTAGCTGGGGGCAATGAGCAGTTCTTC.

The rearrangement joins TRBV6-6 to TRBJ2-1; the D is unclear. Germline CDR1 reads MNHNY; CDR2 reads SVGAGI (reference sequence). The CDR3 runs 12 residues. Trimming removed 6 bases at V and 2 bases at J, with 5 bases between. This CDR3 is CASRRPYNEQFF. CDR3 bases: TGTGCCAGCAGAAGACCCTACAATGAGCAGTTCTTC.

This sequence joins TRBV7-9 and TRBJ1-1; TRBD1 aligns across 7 bases. CDR1 and CDR2 (germline): SEHNR, FQNEAQ (reference sequence). The CDR3 has 13 amino acids. The J segment lost 4 bases and the V segment lost 3 bases, leaving 2 bases of the junction unmatched. The CDR3 sequence: CASSLTGTTEAFF. In DNA form, the CDR3 reads TGTGCCAGCAGCTTGACAGGGACCACTGAAGCTTTCTTT.

This clone is a singleton in its sample. V usage is TRBV5-8 and J usage is TRBJ1-4, with TRBD1 as a possible D gene (5 bases). Per the germline V gene, CDR1 is SGHTS and CDR2 is YDEGEE. Trimming cost V 4 bases and J 2 bases, with 9 bases left between them. The CDR3 covers 14 residues. Written as DNA, the CDR3 is TGTGCCAGCAGCCGAGACAGCACTAATGAAAAACTGTTTTTT. Translated, it gives CASSRDSTNEKLFF.

In its sample, this clone was seen a few times. The chain couples TRBV28 to TRBJ1-5; TRBD1 matches 7 bases. The germline gives CDR1 MDHEN, CDR2 SYDVKM. V lost 2 bases, J lost 5 bases, and 3 bases stayed unmatched. This CDR3 has 14 amino acids. CDR3 sequence reads: CASSLRDSYQPQHF. The CDR3 DNA is TGTGCCAGCAGTTTACGGGACAGCTATCAGCCCCAGCATTTT.

The chain joins TRBV28 to TRBJ2-7; D might be TRBD2 (6 bases). Trimming left V 7 bases short and J 4 bases short, with 14 bases between. CDR3 length: 13 amino acids. The germline CDR1 and CDR2 sequences are MDHEN and SYDVKM. The CDR3 is CASTQLAPYEQYF. The CDR3 nucleotides are TGTGCCAGCACCCAACTAGCTCCATACGAGCAGTACTTC.

The chain combines TRBV11-3 with TRBJ1-1, with unresolved D. This CDR3 contains 19 residues. V was cut by 1 base and J by 1 base, with 22 bases left in between. CDR1 SGHNT and CDR2 YENEEA come from the germline V gene. CDR3 residues: CASSLVRGGILPQNTEAFF. The CDR3 DNA is TGTGCCAGCAGCTTAGTGAGAGGCGGAATCTTACCACAGAACACTGAAGCTTTCTTT.

This chain links TRBV30 with TRBJ1-5, with 8 nucleotides matching TRBD1. This CDR3 spans 14 amino acids. Germline trimming cut 2 bases from V and 4 bases from J; bases unmatched to any gene: 4. The V gene's germline CDR1 is GTSNPN and CDR2 SVGIG (reference sequence). The CDR3 DNA sequence: TGTGCCTGGAGTAGGGACAGGACAAATCAGCCCCAGCATTTT. Protein sequence: CAWSRDRTNQPQHF.

The gene calls are TRBV6-1 and TRBJ2-7; the D is unclear. Germline V gene lookup returns CDR1 MNHNS and CDR2 SASEGT. The ends were cut back, 3 bases at V and 4 bases at J, with 16 bases in the middle. This CDR3 contains 15 residues. CDR3 DNA: TGTGCCAGCAGTGATTTTCTTCGGTTTGAGTACGAGCAGTACTTC. The encoded protein is CASSDFLRFEYEQYF.

The V gene is TRBV7-9, the J gene TRBJ1-4; a weak D match, TRBD1 (5 bases). Trimming pared 1 base from V and 8 bases from J, leaving 11 bases between. The CDR3 is 14 residues long. From germline, CDR1 is SEHNR and CDR2 FQNEAQ (reference sequence). This chain's CDR3 is CASSLVQVGEKLFF. The CDR3 DNA reads TGTGCCAGCAGCTTAGTACAGGTCGGGGAAAAACTGTTTTTT.

This rearrangement joins TRBV18 to TRBJ2-1; D uncertain. This CDR3 comprises 15 residues. Trimming stripped 2 bases from V and 6 bases from J, with 14 bases between. Germline assignment: CDR1 KGHSH and CDR2 LQKENI. The CDR3 DNA is TGTGCCAGCTCACCAGGGTTGGTCAGCCCCAATGAGCAGTTCTTC. It is translated as CASSPGLVSPNEQFF.

This clone was seen a few times. The chain joins TRBV28 to TRBJ1-5; D is uncertain. There are 16 residues in the CDR3. CDR1 and CDR2 (germline): MDHEN, SYDVKM. V was clipped by 6 bases and J by 7 bases, with 22 bases between them. The CDR3 nucleotides read TGTGCCAGCAGCGCCCGCTCCCGGGTAGGAGGGCAGCCCCAGCATTTT. Translated: CASSARSRVGGQPQHF.

A single count supports this clone. CDR3 sequence (DNA): TGCGCCAGCAGCTCTGGACTAGCGGGAGGATTGACCTACGAGCAGTACTTC. Its protein is CASSSGLAGGLTYEQYF. This rearrangement joins TRBV5-1 to TRBJ2-7; TRBD2 matches 14 bases. V dropped 3 bases and J dropped 2; count of bases not matched to a gene: 7. Germline V lookup: CDR1 SGHRS, CDR2 YFSETQ. CDR3 length: 17 amino acids.

V and J are TRBV5-1 and TRBJ2-3; D not resolved. The CDR3 covers 13 residues. The V and J ends lost 0 bases and 1 base respectively, with 3 bases between them. Germline values: CDR1 SGHRS, CDR2 YFSETQ. The DNA of the CDR3 is TGCGCCAGCAGCTTGGGCCGCACAGATACGCAGTATTTT. Its translation: CASSLGRTDTQYF.